This entry lists 22 T cell receptor beta chains sequenced from one sample in a study of cytomegalovirus exposure and HLA in healthy donors. Amplification used 60 Vbeta primers and 13 Jbeta primers. Method: immunoSEQ multiplex PCR; TCRdb's copy keeps in-frame clones and lacks some. Here the sample spans 100,000 to 150,000 clones, around 80% being singletons. The sample comprised PBMCs. All receptors derive from a man aged 50 to 59 in good health and CMV-seronegative.

This clone was observed a handful of times. The gene calls are TRBV9 and TRBJ2-5, with D maybe TRBD2 (6 bases). Trimming removed 0 bases from V and 0 bases from J, with 12 bases in between. Germline V gene lookup returns CDR1 SGDLS and CDR2 YYNGEE. The CDR3 length is 16 residues. The CDR3 DNA reads TGTGCCAGCAGCGTAGAAATGGCGGGGCACCAAGAGACCCAGTACTTC. Translation: CASSVEMAGHQETQYF.

The J gene is TRBJ1-4, the V gene TRBV7-9; 8 bases agree with TRBD1. The germline V gene encodes CDR1 SEHNR and CDR2 FQNEAQ (reference sequence). This CDR3 contains 16 residues. V shed 5 bases and J 6 bases; nucleotides not matched to a gene: 11. The CDR3 loop is CASSHPSETGDEKLFF. The CDR3 DNA reads as TGTGCCAGCAGCCACCCCTCGGAGACAGGGGATGAAAAACTGTTTTTT.

The gene calls are TRBV7-2 and TRBJ2-2; no clear D. Trimming stripped 5 bases from V and 5 bases from J, with 9 bases between. This CDR3 region has 13 residues. Germline V lookup: CDR1 SGHTA, CDR2 FQGNSA. CDR3 DNA: TGTGCCAGCAGCCCCACTACTACCGGGGAGCTGTTTTTT. Its translation: CASSPTTTGELFF.

The chain joins TRBV5-1 to TRBJ1-1; 8 bases are shared with TRBD1. CDR3 length: 14 amino acids. V trimming: 6 bases; J trimming: 1 base; junction bases outside the gene matches: 5. Germline V gives CDR1 SGHRS, CDR2 YFSETQ. CDR3 residues: CASIQGAGNTEAFF. The CDR3 coding sequence is TGCGCCAGCATCCAGGGGGCCGGGAACACTGAAGCTTTCTTT. Together with reference TRBV5-1 and TRBJ1-1, the CDR3 gives the full variable domain: KAGVTQTPRYLIKTRGQQVTLSCSPISGHRSVSWYQQTPGQGLQFLFEYFSETQRNKGNFPGRFSGRQFSNSRSEMNVSTLELGDSALYLCASIQGAGNTEAFFGQGTRLTVV.

By proportion, this clone is medium-sized. The chain recombines TRBV7-2 with TRBJ2-3; TRBD2 matches at 13 bases. From germline, CDR1 is SGHTA and CDR2 FQGNSA. J gave up 2 bases and V 1 base, and 6 bases lay outside the gene matches. The CDR3 length is 18 residues. CDR3 amino acids: CASSLVGLAGTATDTQYF. The CDR3 nucleotides are TGTGCCAGCAGCTTAGTGGGACTAGCGGGAACAGCCACAGATACGCAGTATTTT. Full variable domain (rest looked up from reference TRBV7-2 and TRBJ2-3): GAGVSQSPSNKVTEKGKDVELRCDPISGHTALYWYRQSLGQGLEFLIYFQGNSAPDKSGLPSDRFSAERTGGSVSTLTIQRTQQEDSAVYLCASSLVGLAGTATDTQYFGPGTRLTVL.

Of note for this clone: Mismatch with germline at one junction end may stem from a read error. The chain carries TRBV6-4 and TRBJ1-6; no definite D call. CDR1 is MRHNA and CDR2 is SNTAGT in the germline V gene. The length of the CDR3 is 15 residues. The CDR3 DNA sequence: TGTGCCAGCAGACGTGGGCCGTCCTCTAATTCACCCCTCCACTTT. It yields the protein CASRRGPSSNSPLHF.

The chain combines TRBV28 with TRBJ2-7, with 8 positions matching TRBD2. This CDR3 has 15 residues. J lost 0 bases, V lost 1 base, and 2 bases had no gene match. Germline V gene lookup returns CDR1 MDHEN and CDR2 SYDVKM. DNA of the CDR3: TGTGCCAGCAGTTTATCCGGGACTAGCTCCTACGAGCAGTACTTC. This sequence encodes CASSLSGTSSYEQYF.

The chain is built from TRBV19 and TRBJ1-4, with 9 bases aligning to TRBD1. Germline V gene lookup returns CDR1 LNHDA and CDR2 SQIVND (reference sequence). CDR3 length equals 15 residues. V lost 5 bases, J lost 6 bases, and 7 bases stayed unmatched. DNA of the CDR3: TGTGCCAGTAGTGCTCCCGGGACAGGGTATGAAAAACTGTTTTTT. Its protein is CASSAPGTGYEKLFF.

The chain links TRBV5-1 to TRBJ2-5, with TRBD1 identical over 7 bases. This CDR3 has 16 residues. J was trimmed by 4 bases and V by 1 base; bases with no gene match: 10. Germline lookup yields CDR1 SGHRS and CDR2 YFSETQ. CDR3 in amino acids: CASSLSGRGRGETQYF. Written as DNA, the CDR3 is TGCGCCAGCAGCTTGTCAGGTAGGGGGCGCGGAGAGACCCAGTACTTC.

J is TRBJ1-5 and V is TRBV4-3; 10 positions agree with TRBD1. The CDR3 contains 16 residues. CDR1 is LGHNA, CDR2 YSLEER, per germline. V dropped 4 bases and J dropped 1; count of bases not matched to a gene: 4. The CDR3 DNA reads TGCGCCAGCAGCCGGGACAGGGGCGGGAGCAATCAGCCCCAGCATTTT. This translates into CASSRDRGGSNQPQHF.

The chain couples TRBV15 to TRBJ2-1, with 10 bases identical to TRBD1. Germline V CDR1 and CDR2: LNHNV, YYDKDF (reference sequence). This CDR3 is built from 15 residues. V trimming: 1 base; J trimming: 4 bases; junction bases outside the gene matches: 1. CDR3 nucleotide sequence: TGTGCCACCAGCAGAGTGGGACAGGGGTACAATGAGCAGTTCTTC. Its translation is CATSRVGQGYNEQFF.

V and J are TRBV7-8 and TRBJ1-1, with 8 bases that match TRBD1. V trimming: 4 bases; J trimming: 3 bases; junction bases outside the gene matches: 10. The CDR3 contains 16 residues. Germline CDR1 is SGHVS and CDR2 is FQNEAQ. In DNA form, the CDR3 reads TGTGCCAGCAGCTCGTCAGGGGGCGCCGCGGACACTGAAGCTTTCTTT. The encoded protein is CASSSSGGAADTEAFF.

The V and J genes are TRBV14 and TRBJ2-7; the D gene is possibly TRBD1 (6 bases). Germline loops: CDR1 SGHDN, CDR2 FVKESK. Trimming removed 1 base from V and 3 bases from J, with 25 bases in between. CDR3 length: 19 residues. CDR3 residues: CASSQGGPLGAPASYEQYF. The CDR3 bases are TGTGCCAGCAGCCAAGGAGGGCCATTGGGGGCTCCCGCCAGCTACGAGCAGTACTTC.

With respect to this clone: In this CDR3 the conserved last residue, phenylalanine or tryptophan, is missing, so a read error is likely. V usage is TRBV7-3 and J usage is TRBJ1-1, with D possibly TRBD1 on 6 matching bases. Germline V CDR1 and CDR2: SGHTA, FQGTGA. Trimming took off 3 bases at V and 4 bases at J, with 12 bases between the two ends. This CDR3 spans 14 amino acids. The CDR3 loop is CASSFQGRGTEAFL. The CDR3 DNA follows: TGTGCCAGCAGCTTTCAGGGGAGGGGCACTGAAGCTTTCCTT.

The chain combines TRBV5-1 with TRBJ1-1; D call uncertain. Deletions cut 4 bases from V and 4 bases from J, with 17 bases between. The CDR3 spans 15 residues. Germline V lookup: CDR1 SGHRS, CDR2 YFSETQ. In nucleotides, the CDR3 is TGCGCCAGCAGCCCACTGGGTATCCGGGGCACTGAAGCTTTCTTT. Amino acid sequence: CASSPLGIRGTEAFF.

This clone occurred once. The J gene is TRBJ1-1, the V gene TRBV4-3; 9 bases map to TRBD1. Trimming took 1 base from V and 10 from J; bases not matched to a gene: 7. Germline V CDR1 and CDR2: LGHNA, YSLEER. The length of the CDR3 is 14 residues. In DNA, the CDR3 is TGCGCCAGCAGCCAAGGGGACAGGGTAATGGGAGCTTTCTTT. Translating it yields CASSQGDRVMGAFF.

The V call is TRBV11-2, the J call TRBJ2-1; perhaps TRBD1 as D (6 bases). Between the trimmed V and J ends, which lost 5 bases and 4 bases, there was a span of 12 bases. Germline-derived CDR1 and CDR2 are SGHAT and FQNNGV. This CDR3 is built from 14 residues. CDR3 nucleotide sequence: TGTGCCAGCAGCCCCCCCGACAGGTACAATGAGCAGTTCTTC. Translating it yields CASSPPDRYNEQFF.

The chain is built from TRBV18 and TRBJ1-4, with 9 bases identical to TRBD1. Unmatched junction bases numbered 9, after V lost 1 base and J lost 6 bases. The CDR3 sequence is 17 residues long. The germline gives CDR1 KGHSH, CDR2 LQKENI. CDR3 DNA: TGTGCCAGCTCACCACTAAATATACAGGGGGCGTATGAAAAACTGTTTTTT. Translated: CASSPLNIQGAYEKLFF. Drawing the rest from reference TRBV18 and TRBJ1-4, the complete variable domain is NAGVMQNPRHLVRRRGQEARLRCSPMKGHSHVYWYRQLPEEGLKFMVYLQKENIIDESGMPKERFSAEFPKEGPSILRIQQVVRGDSAAYFCASSPLNIQGAYEKLFFGSGTQLSVL.

The rearrangement links TRBV5-4 to TRBJ1-2; no definite D call. This CDR3 contains 14 residues. Trimming shortened V by 4 bases and J by 1 base, and 11 bases separated the two germline ends. Per germline, CDR1 SGHNT and CDR2 YYREEE (reference sequence). CDR3 region: CASSVYSYNYGYTF. CDR3 DNA: TGTGCCAGCAGCGTCTATAGTTATAACTATGGCTACACCTTC.

This clone was counted a single time. This rearrangement joins TRBV7-2 to TRBJ1-5; 10 nucleotides align to TRBD1. CDR1 SGHTA and CDR2 FQGNSA come from the germline V gene. CDR3 length equals 15 residues. V lost 6 bases and J lost 6; bases outside the gene matches: 8. The chain's CDR3 is CASSSGTGVFQPQHF. CDR3 sequence (DNA): TGTGCCAGCAGTTCCGGGACAGGGGTTTTTCAGCCCCAGCATTTT. The entire variable domain, with the rest obtained from reference TRBV7-2 and TRBJ1-5, is as follows: GAGVSQSPSNKVTEKGKDVELRCDPISGHTALYWYRQSLGQGLEFLIYFQGNSAPDKSGLPSDRFSAERTGGSVSTLTIQRTQQEDSAVYLCASSSGTGVFQPQHFGDGTRLSIL.

The chain employs TRBV27 and TRBJ2-1; 12 positions agree with TRBD2. V lost 5 bases to trimming and J lost 7 bases; unmatched junction nucleotides: 9. The V gene's germline CDR1 is MNHEY and CDR2 SMNVEV (reference sequence). This CDR3 region has 16 residues. The CDR3 sequence: CASSSLAGGPENEQFF. Here the CDR3 DNA reads TGTGCCAGCAGTAGCCTAGCGGGAGGGCCGGAGAATGAGCAGTTCTTC.

CDR3 nucleotide sequence: TGTGCCAGTACCCTAGGATTGAGCGGGCACGGCTACACCTTC. Protein: CASTLGLSGHGYTF. The chain has TRBV19 and TRBJ1-2; D remains unclear. Per the germline V gene, CDR1 is LNHDA and CDR2 is SQIVND (reference sequence). The CDR3 has 14 residues. V dropped 7 bases and J dropped 8 bases, with 20 bases sitting between them. Together with reference TRBV19 and TRBJ1-2, the CDR3 gives the full variable domain: DGGITQSPKYLFRKEGQNVTLSCEQNLNHDAMYWYRQDPGQGLRLIYYSQIVNDFQKGDIAEGYSVSREKKESFPLTVTSAQKNPTAFYLCASTLGLSGHGYTFGSGTRLTVV.